This record covers a single T cell receptor beta chain. The antigen it recognizes is unknown. The record has no base qualities; no much larger clone is one base away. From the germline V gene (reference sequence), CDR1 is SEHNR and CDR2 is FQNEAQ. Cut back by 4 bases and 6 bases, the V and J ends lie 13 bases apart. The CDR3 has 13 amino acids, counting the end cysteine and phenylalanine. Left in the record is the CDR3 DNA by itself, 39 bases read in frame from the first base. The data originate from a study of ipilimumab plus nivolumab after autologous stem cell transplantation (dated by TCRdb to about 2021). With respect to the entire study: A median of about 5 ipilimumab doses and fewer than 10 nivolumab doses was received by trial patients. Patients undergoing autologous transplant for high-risk diffuse large B cell lymphoma, mature T cell lymphoma, or multiple myeloma were enrolled in the trial. The intent-to-treat population of the trial was made up of under 40 patients. Primary refractory and relapsed disease were included in the DLBCL cohort, with 18-month progression-free survival of around 86% and 29%, respectively.

What the work shows at the level of the full study, not this receptor alone: The authors stated that profiles of the T cell receptor repertoire, regulatory T cell phenotype and gut microbiota provided a biologic rationale for studying this approach further. Combined checkpoint inhibition as post-transplant consolidation was concluded by the authors to appear tolerable.

The method behind the library was the immunoSEQ multiplex PCR assay. Here the immuneACCESS table is served through TCRdb, limited to in-frame sequences with V and J called. Missing clones are a known gap in these copies; in checked studies unresolved V genes cover under half, and the rest lacks a known reason. The sample yields approximately 9,800 clones; about four fifths were counted once. The biggest ten clones account for about 7.7% of the sample. Ipilimumab was given at 1 mg/kg intravenously on day 1 of selected weeks, and checkpoint therapy started 14 to 28 days after autologous transplant. Patients received nivolumab at 3 mg/kg intravenously on day 1 of weeks 1, 4, 7, 10, and every two weeks through week 26. The study was a Phase Ib clinical trial testing combined checkpoint inhibition with ipilimumab and nivolumab as consolidation after autologous stem cell transplantation.

The TCR sequence derives from a male donor with diffuse large B-cell lymphoma. Sequenced material: PBMCs, taken in a trial of ipilimumab plus nivolumab as post-transplant consolidation. The rearrangement combines TRBV7-9 with TRBJ2-7; the D gene cannot be named for sure. CDR3 reads: CASSSNIGGEQYF. The DNA reads TGTGCCAGCAGCTCTAACATCGGCGGCGAGCAGTACTTC.